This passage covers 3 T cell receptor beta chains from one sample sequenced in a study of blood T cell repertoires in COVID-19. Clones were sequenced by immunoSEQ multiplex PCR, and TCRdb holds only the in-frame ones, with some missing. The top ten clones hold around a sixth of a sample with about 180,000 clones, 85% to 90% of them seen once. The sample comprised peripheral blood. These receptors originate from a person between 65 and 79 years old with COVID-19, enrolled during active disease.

DNA for the CDR3: TGTGCCATCAGTTCCGCCCTGGGGCAGACCTATAATTCACCCCTCCACTTT. It codes for CAISSALGQTYNSPLHF. This rearrangement joins TRBV10-3 to TRBJ1-6; possible D gene TRBD1, 5 bases. The germline gives CDR1 ENHRY, CDR2 SYGVKD. Trimming shortened V by 5 bases and J by 2 bases, and 16 bases separated the two germline ends. The CDR3 length is 17 residues.

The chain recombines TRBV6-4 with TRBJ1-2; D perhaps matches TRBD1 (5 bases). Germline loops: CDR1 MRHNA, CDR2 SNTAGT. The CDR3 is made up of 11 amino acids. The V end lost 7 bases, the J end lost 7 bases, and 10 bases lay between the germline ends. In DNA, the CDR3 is TGTGCCAGCACAGGGTGTTGTGGCTACACCTTC. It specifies CASTGCCGYTF.

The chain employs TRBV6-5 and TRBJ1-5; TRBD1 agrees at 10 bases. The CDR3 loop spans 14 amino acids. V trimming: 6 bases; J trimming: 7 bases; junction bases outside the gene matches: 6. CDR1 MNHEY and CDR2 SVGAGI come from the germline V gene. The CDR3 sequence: CASRETGGGQPQHF. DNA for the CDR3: TGTGCCAGCAGAGAGACAGGGGGCGGCCAGCCCCAGCATTTT.